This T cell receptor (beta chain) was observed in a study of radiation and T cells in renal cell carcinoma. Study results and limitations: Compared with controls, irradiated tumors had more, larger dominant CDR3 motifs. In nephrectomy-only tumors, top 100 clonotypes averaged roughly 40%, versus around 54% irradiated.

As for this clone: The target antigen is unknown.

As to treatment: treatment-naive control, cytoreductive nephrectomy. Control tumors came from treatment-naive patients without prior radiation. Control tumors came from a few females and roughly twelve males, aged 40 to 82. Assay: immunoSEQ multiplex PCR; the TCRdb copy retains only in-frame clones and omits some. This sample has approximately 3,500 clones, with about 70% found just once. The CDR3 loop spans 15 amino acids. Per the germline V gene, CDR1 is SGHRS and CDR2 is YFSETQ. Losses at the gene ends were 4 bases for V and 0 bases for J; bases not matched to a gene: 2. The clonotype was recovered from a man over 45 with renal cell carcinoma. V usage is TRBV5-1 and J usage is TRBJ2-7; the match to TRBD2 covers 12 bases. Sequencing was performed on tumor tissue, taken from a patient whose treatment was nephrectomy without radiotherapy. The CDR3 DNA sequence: TGCGCCAGCAGCGGACTAGCGGGAAACTCCTACGAGCAGTACTTC. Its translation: CASSGLAGNSYEQYF. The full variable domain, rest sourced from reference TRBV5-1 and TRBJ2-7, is KAGVTQTPRYLIKTRGQQVTLSCSPISGHRSVSWYQQTPGQGLQFLFEYFSETQRNKGNFPGRFSGRQFSNSRSEMNVSTLELGDSALYLCASSGLAGNSYEQYFGPGTRLTVT.